The 30 T cell receptor beta chains below all came from one sample that was sequenced in a study of CXCR3-negative and CXCR3-positive naive CD8 T cells. Findings and limits, study-wide: CXCR3-positive naive cells had more hydrophobic TRB CDR3s than CXCR3-negative naive cells.

All TRB cDNA libraries came from 5' RACE performed with UMI labels. TCRdb re-called the 5' RACE reads; every CDR3 protein appears as one record, without DNA. The specimen's table records about 98,000 distinct CDR3 sequences. Their antigen targets remain unknown. Sequenced: naive CXCR3+ CD8+ T cells from blood. Subset defined: CD45RO-CCR7+CD27+CD95- naive CD8+ T cells expressing CXCR3 (TNR3+). The receptors here all came from a human donor in good health. Some clones in this sample may be carry-over from other donors' samples.

The V and J genes are TRBV6-5 and TRBJ2-2. This CDR3 has 12 residues. Germline V lookup: CDR1 MNHEY, CDR2 SVGAGI. The CDR3 protein is CASTKNTGELFF.

The gene calls are TRBV29-1 and TRBJ2-7. The germline CDR1 and CDR2 sequences are SQVTM and ANQGSEA. This CDR3 comprises 12 residues. CDR3 amino acids: CSVVTLSYEQYF.

V and J are TRBV15 and TRBJ2-3; the D call of TRBD1 rests on TCRdb alone, since no DNA is present to check it. Germline V gene data show CDR1 as LNHNV and CDR2 as YYDKDF (reference sequence). The CDR3 has 19 residues. Here the CDR3 reads CATSRVPLGTGTSTDTQYF.

CDR3 sequence: CASSLLGGLTYEQFF. V is TRBV7-3 and J is TRBJ2-1; the TCRdb D gene call, TRBD1, has no DNA to confirm it. CDR3 size: 15 residues. Germline CDR1 and CDR2: SGHTA and FQGTGA.

This chain connects TRBV28 to TRBJ2-7; TCRdb outputs TRBD1, but without DNA this stays unchecked. Germline CDR1 MDHEN, CDR2 SYDVKM. The CDR3 runs 15 residues. The CDR3 spells CASSTPMSQGYEQYF.

The gene calls are TRBV6-2 or TRBV6-3 and TRBJ2-3; TCRdb's D gene call, TRBD2, goes unchecked for lack of DNA. This CDR3 spans 16 amino acids. CDR1 and CDR2 from the germline V gene are MNHEY and SVGEGT. The CDR3 sequence: CASSYVPNLAEDTQYF.

The chain employs TRBV4-3 and TRBJ2-2; TCRdb indicates TRBD1, and absent DNA this call remains unverified. Germline CDR1 is LGHNA and CDR2 is YSLEER. CDR3 length: 16 residues. The CDR3 reads CASSQDGGTGAGELFF.

This sequence joins TRBV15 and TRBJ2-2. In germline, CDR1 is LNHNV, CDR2 YYDKDF (reference sequence). The CDR3 has 12 amino acids. CDR3 in amino acids: CATSFTAAELFF.

This sequence joins TRBV7-9 and TRBJ2-7; the D call from TCRdb, TRBD1, cannot be confirmed without DNA. The CDR3 totals 15 residues. The germline V gene encodes CDR1 SEHNR and CDR2 FQNEAQ (reference sequence). This chain's CDR3 is CASSLVNRGPGEQYF.

The V gene is TRBV27, the J gene TRBJ2-3; TCRdb proposes TRBD1, but this gene call is untestable without DNA. CDR3 length equals 15 residues. Germline values: CDR1 MNHEY, CDR2 SMNVEV (reference sequence). This CDR3 is CASSFTGGAVDTQYF.

The chain recombines TRBV14 with TRBJ1-1. The CDR3 loop spans 11 amino acids. Looked up from germline, CDR1 is SGHDN and CDR2 is FVKESK. The CDR3: CASSQYTEAFF.

The chain couples TRBV6-5 to TRBJ1-1; TCRdb's D call, TRBD1, is unchecked because there is no DNA. CDR3 size: 12 residues. Germline lookup yields CDR1 MNHEY and CDR2 SVGAGI. The CDR3 region is CASSNRGTEASF.

This chain connects TRBV10-2 to TRBJ2-1; TCRdb's D call, TRBD1, is unchecked because there is no DNA. CDR3 length: 15 residues. Germline V lookup: CDR1 WSHSY, CDR2 SAAADI. The CDR3 here is CASTMGQSSYNEQFF.

This chain connects TRBV29-1 to TRBJ1-1. CDR1 and CDR2 from the germline V gene are SQVTM and ANQGSEA. This CDR3 contains 19 residues. The CDR3 region is CSVVFGRTATHTTNTEAFF.

The chain joins TRBV28 to TRBJ2-5; TCRdb reports TRBD1, a call that lacks DNA to check it against. The CDR3 has 15 amino acids. Germline loops: CDR1 MDHEN, CDR2 SYDVKM. The CDR3 loop is CASSLTQDSSRTQYF. The whole variable domain, remainder taken from reference TRBV28 and TRBJ2-5, is DVKVTQSSRYLVKRTGEKVFLECVQDMDHENMFWYRQDPGLGLRLIYFSYDVKMKEKGDIPEGYSVSREKKERFSLILESASTNQTSMYLCASSLTQDSSRTQYFGPGTRLLVL.

The gene calls are TRBV20-1 and TRBJ2-7; TCRdb's D call, TRBD1, is unchecked because there is no DNA. This CDR3 region has 13 residues. CDR1 and CDR2 from the germline V gene are DFQATT and SNEGSKA (reference sequence). CDR3 in amino acids: CSAGTGTSYEQYF.

The genes are TRBV20-1 and TRBJ2-1; TCRdb reports TRBD2, a call that lacks DNA to check it against. The length of the CDR3 is 14 residues. Germline assignment: CDR1 DFQATT and CDR2 SNEGSKA (reference sequence). CDR3: CSASWSGFPNEQFF.

CDR3 protein: CASTPFERSYNEQFF. The chain links TRBV12-3 or TRBV12-4 to TRBJ2-1; TCRdb proposes TRBD2, but this gene call is untestable without DNA. The CDR3 contains 15 residues.

The chain couples TRBV7-9 to TRBJ2-7; with no DNA, the TCRdb D assignment of TRBD1 cannot be verified. This CDR3 spans 15 amino acids. Germline V gives CDR1 SEHNR, CDR2 FQNEAQ (reference sequence). CDR3 residues: CASSWTTQGPYEQYF.

V usage is TRBV12-3 or TRBV12-4 and J usage is TRBJ2-7; the TCRdb D gene call, TRBD2, has no DNA to confirm it. The CDR3 runs 13 residues. Here the CDR3 reads CASSLQESGEQYF.

This sequence joins TRBV7-8 and TRBJ2-5; TCRdb designates TRBD2, a call that cannot be tested without DNA. There are 16 residues in the CDR3. Germline CDR1 reads SGHVS; CDR2 reads FQNEAQ. The CDR3 sequence is CASSSHLAGAQETQYF.

The rearrangement links TRBV14 to TRBJ2-2; the D gene TCRdb calls, TRBD2, cannot be checked with no DNA. From germline, CDR1 is SGHDN and CDR2 FVKESK. The CDR3 length is 16 residues. CDR3 region: CASSLVIGPATGELFF.

The V gene is TRBV28, the J gene TRBJ2-3; TCRdb selects TRBD1, and the lack of DNA leaves this call unchecked. In germline, CDR1 is MDHEN, CDR2 SYDVKM. This CDR3 has 14 amino acids. The CDR3 loop reads CASTWGPGTDTQYF.

The gene calls are TRBV20-1 and TRBJ1-1; with no DNA, the TCRdb D assignment of TRBD1 cannot be verified. The CDR3 contains 13 residues. Germline V lookup: CDR1 DFQATT, CDR2 SNEGSKA (reference sequence). Here the CDR3 reads CSARGTPNTEAFF.

CDR3 sequence: CSVEAPDSGNTIYF. V is TRBV29-1 and J is TRBJ1-3; TCRdb's assignment of TRBD1 cannot be checked, as there is no DNA. This CDR3 contains 14 residues. The germline V gene has CDR1 SQVTM and CDR2 ANQGSEA.

The chain recombines TRBV2 with TRBJ2-3; the D gene TCRdb calls, TRBD1, cannot be checked with no DNA. Germline lookup yields CDR1 SNHLY and CDR2 FYNNEI. The CDR3 consists of 15 residues. The CDR3 is CATIPGGVSTDTQYF.

CDR3 in amino acids: CASSMGETQYF. This sequence joins TRBV4-1 and TRBJ2-5. This CDR3 comprises 11 residues. CDR1 MGHRA and CDR2 YSYEKL come from the germline V gene.

The chain combines TRBV7-8 with TRBJ2-3; the D call of TRBD1 rests on TCRdb alone, since no DNA is present to check it. Germline V gene sequence: CDR1 SGHVS, CDR2 FQNEAQ. The CDR3 is 16 amino acids. CDR3 sequence reads: CASSLARGDRTATQYF.

This CDR3 reads CSVERNYNEQFF. V is TRBV29-1 and J is TRBJ2-1. The CDR3 runs 12 residues. Looked up from germline, CDR1 is SQVTM and CDR2 is ANQGSEA.

V gene TRBV10-3 combines with J gene TRBJ1-3. The length of the CDR3 is 15 residues. Per the germline V gene, CDR1 is ENHRY and CDR2 is SYGVKD. CDR3 in amino acids: CAISPDTIPGNTIYF.